This record covers a single T cell receptor beta chain. Methods used by the authors: By means of reference gene primer amplification, nucleated cell counts were estimated. Here immunoSEQ multiplex PCR was the method, and the copy in TCRdb shows in-frame clones only, minus some. V and J calls and clone size follow that table, whereas D and trimming were derived from the DNA. This table holds under 150,000 clones, 76% found once. This entry comes from a study of blood T cell repertoires in COVID-19. Study summary: Researchers got acute and convalescent COVID-19 samples from the United States, Italy and Spain. The cDNA or gDNA used as material had been derived from T cells, B-cell-depleted T cells, or PBMCs.

With 8 bases removed from V and 3 bases from J, the gap between germline ends came to 11 bases. CDR1 is LNHDA and CDR2 is SQIVND in the germline V gene (reference sequence). The CDR3 covers 12 residues. Sequencing used peripheral blood. The V and J genes are TRBV19 and TRBJ2-7; no definite D call. The clonotype was recovered from a man between 60 and 70 years old with acute or convalescent COVID-19. The CDR3 reads CASGRQGYEQYF. The DNA for the CDR3 is TGTGCCAGTGGCAGACAAGGCTACGAGCAGTACTTC. The full variable domain, with the rest looked up from reference TRBV19 and TRBJ2-7, is DGGITQSPKYLFRKEGQNVTLSCEQNLNHDAMYWYRQDPGQGLRLIYYSQIVNDFQKGDIAEGYSVSREKKESFPLTVTSAQKNPTAFYLCASGRQGYEQYFGPGTRLTVT.